The 6 T cell receptor beta chains below come from one sample, sequenced in a study of shared clonotypes between healthy human individuals (TCRdb year 2020). The library was prepared using the immunoSEQ multiplex PCR assay. TCRdb mirrors the immuneACCESS table, restricted to in-frame sequences. Some clones are absent from its copies; in checked studies, under half trace to an unresolved V gene, and the reason for the others is unknown. The sample table shows about 2.2 million clones, and about 94% are seen once. Approximately 1.7% of the sample lies in the top ten. CD8 naive samples were CD45RO-negative cells positively selected for CCR7, giving a CD45RA+CCR7+ population that excluded TemRA cells. Sequencing used naive CD8+ T cells from PBMCs. Read against the paper, the sample's cell subset or site label means: CD45RA+CCR7+. Receptors originate from a man between 18 and 29 years old in good health. Some clones in this sample may be carry-over from other donors' samples.

V usage is TRBV2 and J usage is TRBJ1-2; no clear D gene. The CDR3 is 11 amino acids. Per the germline V gene, CDR1 is SNHLY and CDR2 is FYNNEI. V was cut by 6 bases and J by 5 bases, with 7 bases left in between. CDR3 amino acids: CASSPIYGYTF. In DNA form, the CDR3 reads TGTGCCAGCAGCCCCATATATGGCTACACCTTC.

V is TRBV27 and J is TRBJ2-1, with D perhaps TRBD2 (5 bases). This CDR3 region has 14 residues. Germline CDR1 is MNHEY and CDR2 is SMNVEV (reference sequence). V lost 5 bases to trimming and J lost 5 bases, with 13 bases between them. The CDR3 coding sequence is TGTGCCAGCAGTCCTATCGGACTCGACAATGAGCAGTTCTTC. Translation gives CASSPIGLDNEQFF.

The V gene is TRBV19, the J gene TRBJ1-2; 7 bases match TRBD1. Germline assignment: CDR1 LNHDA and CDR2 SQIVND (reference sequence). This CDR3 has 15 residues. The J segment lost 4 bases and the V segment lost 2 bases, leaving 7 bases of the junction unmatched. The CDR3 reads CASSIREGGIYGYTF. CDR3 bases: TGTGCCAGTAGTATACGCGAAGGGGGCATCTATGGCTACACCTTC. The variable domain in full, with the rest retrieved from reference TRBV19 and TRBJ1-2, is DGGITQSPKYLFRKEGQNVTLSCEQNLNHDAMYWYRQDPGQGLRLIYYSQIVNDFQKGDIAEGYSVSREKKESFPLTVTSAQKNPTAFYLCASSIREGGIYGYTFGSGTRLTVV.

The chain combines TRBV6-1 with TRBJ2-7; D perhaps matches TRBD1 (6 bases). The CDR3 is 15 residues long. Germline V gene lookup returns CDR1 MNHNS and CDR2 SASEGT. V was pared by 6 bases and J by 3 bases, with 18 bases between. CDR3 sequence reads: CASSERNRVHYEQYF. The CDR3 nucleotides read TGTGCCAGCAGCGAAAGGAACAGGGTCCACTACGAGCAGTACTTC.

The gene calls are TRBV6-5 and TRBJ2-3; tentatively, D is TRBD1 (6 bases). The length of the CDR3 is 15 residues. V was clipped by 4 bases and J by 2 bases, with 13 bases between them. Per the germline V gene, CDR1 is MNHEY and CDR2 is SVGAGI. DNA for the CDR3: TGTGCCAGCAGTTTCACGGGACAAGTCACAGATACGCAGTATTTT. Protein product: CASSFTGQVTDTQYF.

This clone was observed once. The V gene is TRBV9, the J gene TRBJ2-1, with D perhaps TRBD1 or TRBD2 (5 bases each). This CDR3 is 16 amino acids long. Germline CDR1 is SGDLS and CDR2 is YYNGEE. The V gene lost 2 bases and the J gene lost 0 bases, with 12 bases spanning the gap. Here the CDR3 reads CASSVLRDLSYNEQFF. The CDR3 DNA is TGTGCCAGCAGCGTCCTCAGGGACCTCTCCTACAATGAGCAGTTCTTC.